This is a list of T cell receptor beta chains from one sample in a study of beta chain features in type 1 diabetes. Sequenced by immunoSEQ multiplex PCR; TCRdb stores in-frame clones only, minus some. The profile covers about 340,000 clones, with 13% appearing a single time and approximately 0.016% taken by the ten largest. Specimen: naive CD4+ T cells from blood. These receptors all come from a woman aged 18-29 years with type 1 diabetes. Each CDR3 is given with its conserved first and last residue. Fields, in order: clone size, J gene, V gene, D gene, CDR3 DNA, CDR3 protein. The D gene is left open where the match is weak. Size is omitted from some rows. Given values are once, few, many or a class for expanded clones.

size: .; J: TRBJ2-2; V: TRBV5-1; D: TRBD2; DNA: TGCGCCAGCAGCAGGACTAGCGGGACCACCGGGGAGCTGTTTTTT; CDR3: CASSRTSGTTGELFF
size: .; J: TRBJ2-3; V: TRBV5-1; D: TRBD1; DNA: TGCGCCAGCAGCGTAGGACAGGGGCCAGATACGCAGTATTTT; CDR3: CASSVGQGPDTQYF
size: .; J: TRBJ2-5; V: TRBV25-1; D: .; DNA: TGTGCCAGCACCCCCGCGTACGAGGAGACCCAGTACTTC; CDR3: CASTPAYEETQYF
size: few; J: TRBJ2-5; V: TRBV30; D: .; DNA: TGTGCCTGGGAACTGACGGGGGAGACCCAGTACTTC; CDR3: CAWELTGETQYF
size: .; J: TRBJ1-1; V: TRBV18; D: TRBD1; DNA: TGTGCCAGCTCACCACCAGGAGCCATCATACAGGGGGATGCTTTCTTT; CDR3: CASSPPGAIIQGDAFF
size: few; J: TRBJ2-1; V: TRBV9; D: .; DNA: TGTGCCAGCAGCGTTGACCGGGGCAATGAGCAGTTCTTC; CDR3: CASSVDRGNEQFF
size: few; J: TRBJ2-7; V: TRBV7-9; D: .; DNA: TGTGCCAGCAGCCAATCGGGCGAGCAGTACTTC; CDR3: CASSQSGEQYF
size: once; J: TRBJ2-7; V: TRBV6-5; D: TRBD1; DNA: TGTGCCAGCAGTTGGACAGGGGGATACGAGCAGTACTTC; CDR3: CASSWTGGYEQYF
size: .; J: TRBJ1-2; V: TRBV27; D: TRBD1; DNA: TGTGCCAGCAGTCGCGGACAGGGGCAGAGTGGCTACACCTTC; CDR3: CASSRGQGQSGYTF
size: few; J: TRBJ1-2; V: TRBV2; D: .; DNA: TGTGCCAGCAGTAGTACAGGGAACAAAGGCTACACCTTC; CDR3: CASSSTGNKGYTF
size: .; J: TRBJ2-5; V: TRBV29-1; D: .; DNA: TGCAGCGTAAACAGGGCACAAGAGACCCAGTACTTC; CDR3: CSVNRAQETQYF
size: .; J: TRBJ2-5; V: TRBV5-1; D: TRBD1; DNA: TGCGCCAGCAGCTTGGGGGACAGGGTCCAAGAGACCCAGTACTTC; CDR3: CASSLGDRVQETQYF
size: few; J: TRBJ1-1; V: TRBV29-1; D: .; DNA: TGCAGCGTTGGGCGGCAGCCAAACACTGAAGCTTTCTTT; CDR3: CSVGRQPNTEAFF
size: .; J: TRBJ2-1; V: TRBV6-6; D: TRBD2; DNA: TGTGCCAGCGTCCGACTAGCGGGAGGGTACAATGAGCAGTTCTTC; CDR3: CASVRLAGGYNEQFF
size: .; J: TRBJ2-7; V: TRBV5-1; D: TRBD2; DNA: TGCGCCAGCAGCTTGGCCCTAGCGGGGGACGCCGCCTACGAGCAGTACTTC; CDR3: CASSLALAGDAAYEQYF
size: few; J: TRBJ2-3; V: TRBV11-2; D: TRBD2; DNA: TGTGCCAGCAGCTCCGACGTTCTAGCGGGATGGGCTAGCACAGATACGCAGTATTTT; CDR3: CASSSDVLAGWASTDTQYF
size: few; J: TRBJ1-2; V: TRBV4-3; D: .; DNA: TGCGCCAGCAGCCAAGATCTGGGAGCCCCCGACTATGGCTACACCTTC; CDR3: CASSQDLGAPDYGYTF
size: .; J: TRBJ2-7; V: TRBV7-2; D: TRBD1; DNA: TGTGCCAGCAGCTCGAGACAGGGTTCCTACGAGCAGTACTTC; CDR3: CASSSRQGSYEQYF
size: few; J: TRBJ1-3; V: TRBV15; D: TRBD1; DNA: TGTGCCACCAGCAGAGCCAAACAGGGGGCACGGGGAAACACCATATATTTT; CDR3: CATSRAKQGARGNTIYF
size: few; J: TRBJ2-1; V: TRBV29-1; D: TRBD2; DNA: TGCAGCGTTGGCCGACTAGCCGGGGAAGGTCACTACAATGAGCAGTTCTTC; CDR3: CSVGRLAGEGHYNEQFF
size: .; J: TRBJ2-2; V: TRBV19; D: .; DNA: TGTGCCAGTAGTATCACCGGGAACACCGGGGAGCTGTTTTTT; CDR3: CASSITGNTGELFF
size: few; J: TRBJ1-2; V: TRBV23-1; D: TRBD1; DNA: TGCGCCAGCAGTCAATTTCTGCTGGATCCGGGACAGTTAACTCCCTGTGAGGGCGAATCCACTGGCACCTTC; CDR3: CASSQFLLDPGQLTPCEGESTGTF
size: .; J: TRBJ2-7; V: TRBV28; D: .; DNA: TGTGCCAGCAGCCCCGGGACTTTTACCTACGAGCAGTACTTC; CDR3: CASSPGTFTYEQYF
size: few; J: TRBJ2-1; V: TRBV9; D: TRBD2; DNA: TGTGCCAGCAGCGTAGGGCTAGCGGGAGGGAGGGGTCTGGATGAGCAGTTCTTC; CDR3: CASSVGLAGGRGLDEQFF
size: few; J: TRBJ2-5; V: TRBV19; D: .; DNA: TGTGCCAGTAGCCCCTATTCGCAGGGTCGAGAGACCCAGTACTTC; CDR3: CASSPYSQGRETQYF
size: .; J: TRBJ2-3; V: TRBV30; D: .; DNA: TGTGCCTGGAGTGTACACCTAGTACGGGCAGATACGCAGTATTTT; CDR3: CAWSVHLVRADTQYF
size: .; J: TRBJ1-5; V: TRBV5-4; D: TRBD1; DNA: TGTGCCAGCAGCGCAGGGGGACCAGGGACCCGTCGTAGCAATCAGCCCCAGCATTTT; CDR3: CASSAGGPGTRRSNQPQHF
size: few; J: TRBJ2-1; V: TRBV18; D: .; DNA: TGTGCCAGCTCACCAACAGGCCTCCACAATGAGCAGTTCTTC; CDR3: CASSPTGLHNEQFF
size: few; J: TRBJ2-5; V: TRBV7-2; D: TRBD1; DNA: TGTGCCAGCAGCTTTGTTGGGGACAGTCAAGAGACCCAGTACTTC; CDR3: CASSFVGDSQETQYF
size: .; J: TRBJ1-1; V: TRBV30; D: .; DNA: TGTGCCTGGGGATACAGGACGATGAACACTGAAGCTTTCTTT; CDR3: CAWGYRTMNTEAFF
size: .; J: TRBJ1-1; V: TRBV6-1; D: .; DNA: TGTGCCAGCAACAAGGAGGTTGCCACTGAAGCTTTCTTT; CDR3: CASNKEVATEAFF
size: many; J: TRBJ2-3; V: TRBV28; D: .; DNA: TGTGCCAGCAGTTTTCGGGGGTCAGATACGCAGTATTTT; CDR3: CASSFRGSDTQYF
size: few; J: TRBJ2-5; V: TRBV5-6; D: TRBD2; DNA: TGTGCCAGCATAAAGGCGGGACTAGCGGATCAAGAGACCCAGTACTTC; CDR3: CASIKAGLADQETQYF
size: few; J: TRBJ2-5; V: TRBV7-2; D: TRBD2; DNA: TGTGCCAGCAGCAAGGACGGGAGGGAGACCCAGTACTTC; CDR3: CASSKDGRETQYF
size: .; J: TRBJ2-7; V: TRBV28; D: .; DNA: TGTGCCAGCAGTCCCAAGTTAGGGGCCGAGCAGTACTTC; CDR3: CASSPKLGAEQYF
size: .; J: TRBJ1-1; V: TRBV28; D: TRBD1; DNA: TGTGCCAGCCTGGTCGGGACAGGGGGCGCGGGGTGGGTTTACGGTGAAGCTTTCTTT; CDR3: CASLVGTGGAGWVYGEAFF
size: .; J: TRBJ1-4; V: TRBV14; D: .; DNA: TGTGCCAGCAGCCATACAGGGACGACGAGAAAGAATTTTGAAAAACTGTTTTTT; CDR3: CASSHTGTTRKNFEKLFF
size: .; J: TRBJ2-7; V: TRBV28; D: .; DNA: TGTGCCAGCAGCGCCGGAGGTTCCTACGAGCAGTACTTC; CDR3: CASSAGGSYEQYF
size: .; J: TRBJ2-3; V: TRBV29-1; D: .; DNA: TGCAGCGTTGCTGTAACGGCAGATACGCAGTATTTT; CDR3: CSVAVTADTQYF
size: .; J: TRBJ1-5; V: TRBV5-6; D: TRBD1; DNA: TGTGCCAGCAGCCGACAGGGAAATCAGCCCCAGCATTTT; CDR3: CASSRQGNQPQHF
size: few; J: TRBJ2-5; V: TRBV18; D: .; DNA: TGTGCCAGCTCACCAGGGCCGGGAGCGGAGACCCAGTACTTC; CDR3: CASSPGPGAETQYF
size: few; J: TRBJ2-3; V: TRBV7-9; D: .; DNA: TGTGCCAGCAGCTTATCTCGGGATACGCAGTATTTT; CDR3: CASSLSRDTQYF
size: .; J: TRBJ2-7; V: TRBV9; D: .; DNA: TGTGCCAGCCGCCACGGGCAGTACTTC; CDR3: CASRHGQYF
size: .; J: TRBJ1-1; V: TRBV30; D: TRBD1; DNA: TGTGCCTGGAGTGAGCAAACAGGGGGAGGTGAAGCTTTCTTT; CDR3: CAWSEQTGGGEAFF
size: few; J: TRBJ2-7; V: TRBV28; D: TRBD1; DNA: TGTGCCAGCGTCCCCTCAGGGGGAAGGAACGAGCAGTACTTC; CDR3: CASVPSGGRNEQYF
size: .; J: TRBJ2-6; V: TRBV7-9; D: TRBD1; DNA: TGTGCCAGCAGCGTCGGGACAGCCCTCATCCTGACTTTC; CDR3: CASSVGTALILTF
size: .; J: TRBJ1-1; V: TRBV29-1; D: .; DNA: TGCAGCGTAGGGGCAGATGAAGCTTTCTTT; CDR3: CSVGADEAFF
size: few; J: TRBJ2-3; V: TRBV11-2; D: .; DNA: TGTGCCAGCAGGCAACCGGGAGTCCCTGATACGCAGTATTTT; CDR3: CASRQPGVPDTQYF
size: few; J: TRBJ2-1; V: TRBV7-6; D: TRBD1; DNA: TGTGCCAGCAGCTCTAGGGACAGCGGAAGTCATAATGAGCAGTTCTTC; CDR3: CASSSRDSGSHNEQFF
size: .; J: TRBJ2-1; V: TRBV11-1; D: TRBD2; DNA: TGTGCCAGCATCCAATTAGCGGGAGGGCCCTTGGGGGAGCAGTTCTTC; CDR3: CASIQLAGGPLGEQFF